The 8 T cell receptor beta chains given below trace back to one sample, sequenced in a study of neurological immune-mediated disorders. From the 5' RACE reads, TCRdb called clonotypes with MiXCR, one entry per CDR3 protein. The profile covers roughly 75,000 distinct CDR3 sequences, with roughly 2.6% appearing a single time and 0.9% to 1.4% taken by the ten largest. The sample comprised PBMCs. The origin of the receptors is a woman in her twenties or thirties with multiple sclerosis.

This clonotype has ten or more counts. The chain links TRBV27 to TRBJ2-2, with D maybe TRBD1 (6 bases). Germline V gives CDR1 MNHEY, CDR2 SMNVEV (reference sequence). This CDR3 is built from 16 residues. Trimming took off 7 bases at V and 0 bases at J, with 15 bases between the two ends. CDR3 protein: CASKREDSSNTGELFF. In DNA, the CDR3 is TGTGCCAGCAAAAGAGAGGACAGCTCGAACACCGGGGAGCTGTTTTTT.

Ten or more counts support this clonotype. V and J are TRBV29-1 and TRBJ1-5, with 8 bases matching TRBD1. The junction had 4 bases not matched to a gene; V was cut back by 7 bases and J by 2 bases. Germline CDR1 reads SQVTM; CDR2 reads ANQGSEA. The CDR3 has 13 residues. The CDR3 here is CSASTGGNQPQHF. The CDR3 bases are TGCAGCGCCTCGACAGGGGGCAATCAGCCCCAGCATTTT. Looking up the rest from reference TRBV29-1 and TRBJ1-5 gives the full variable domain: SAVISQKPSRDICQRGTSLTIQCQVDSQVTMMFWYRQQPGQSLTLIATANQGSEATYESGFVIDKFPISRPNLTFSTLTVSNMSPEDSSIYLCSASTGGNQPQHFGDGTRLSIL.

The sample holds many counts of this clonotype. CDR3 protein: CSARGGTLGSEQFF. For the CDR3, the DNA is TGCAGTGCTAGAGGAGGTACACTTGGCAGTGAGCAGTTCTTC. V and J are TRBV20-1 and TRBJ2-1; D uncertain. Germline V gives CDR1 DFQATT, CDR2 SNEGSKA (reference sequence). V lost 1 base to trimming and J lost 9 bases, with 16 bases between them. This CDR3 has 14 amino acids.

This clonotype was recorded many times. This rearrangement joins TRBV5-1 to TRBJ2-5; 9 nucleotides line up with TRBD2. Germline CDR1 is SGHRS and CDR2 is YFSETQ. The length of the CDR3 is 15 residues. Trimming took 0 bases from V and 1 from J; bases not matched to a gene: 1. CDR3 protein: CASSLVGLAQETQYF. CDR3 nucleotide sequence: TGCGCCAGCAGCTTGGTGGGACTAGCCCAAGAGACCCAGTACTTC.

This clonotype was found many times. The CDR3 sequence: CASSQGGGGGYNEQFF. The CDR3 DNA is TGCGCCAGCAGCCAAGGTGGGGGAGGGGGCTACAATGAGCAGTTCTTC. The V and J genes are TRBV4-3 and TRBJ2-1, with a possible D match to TRBD2 (7 bases). Looked up from germline, CDR1 is LGHNA and CDR2 is YSLEER. The CDR3 runs to 16 residues. The V end was cut by 1 base, the J end by 3 bases, with 13 bases between.

This clonotype appeared many times. The J gene is TRBJ2-7, the V gene TRBV20-1; 11 nucleotides match TRBD2. The CDR3 spans 14 residues. The ends lost 5 bases at V and 6 bases at J; junction bases unmatched: 9. Germline-derived CDR1 and CDR2 are DFQATT and SNEGSKA (reference sequence). The CDR3 coding sequence is TGCAGTGCTCTGAGTTTAGCGGGAGGGCCCGAGCAGTACTTC. Protein: CSALSLAGGPEQYF.

Many counts were recorded for this clonotype. The chain carries TRBV12-3 or TRBV12-4 and TRBJ2-2, with 9 bases fitting TRBD1. J lost 3 bases, V lost 5 bases, and 4 bases had no gene match. CDR3 length: 15 residues. The CDR3 DNA is TGTGCCAGCAGTCTACAGGGGGCGGACACCGGGGAGCTGTTTTTT. Translating gives CASSLQGADTGELFF.

The chain combines TRBV15 with TRBJ1-5; 8 nucleotides match TRBD1. CDR1 is LNHNV and CDR2 is YYDKDF in the germline V gene (reference sequence). Losses at the gene ends were 1 base for V and 2 bases for J; bases not matched to a gene: 13. The CDR3 has 19 amino acids. The CDR3 loop reads CATSRGGTGGPGGNQPQHF. The CDR3 DNA reads as TGTGCCACCAGCAGAGGGGGGACAGGAGGACCAGGAGGCAATCAGCCCCAGCATTTT.